What follows is one TCR beta chain and its context. What it recognizes is unknown. Time point here: cycle 4 day 1 (C4D1), after more than 5 weeks of nivolumab. Each patient's relapse followed autologous stem cell transplantation, and brentuximab vedotin exposure varied. Data came from immunoSEQ multiplex PCR; TCRdb stores just in-frame clones and leaves some out. Found here are 40,000 to 65,000 clones, roughly 86% of them singletons; the top ten hold 6% to 7%. The data were obtained in a study of PD-1 blockade in classical Hodgkin lymphoma. Study-wide points: TCR diversity at baseline was reported to be reduced in newly diagnosed patients relative to healthy donors.

The material sequenced was peripheral blood mononuclear cells (PBMCs), taken before the fourth cycle of nivolumab. This receptor was taken from a human donor with classical Hodgkin lymphoma.

In DNA form, the CDR3 reads TGTGCCAGCAGTTGGGGACAGGGGGCTACTGATAGCAATCAGCCCCAGCATTTT. It encodes CASSWGQGATDSNQPQHF. The chain has TRBV19 and TRBJ1-5; 12 nucleotides match TRBD1. CDR3 length equals 18 residues. CDR1 and CDR2 (germline): LNHDA, SQIVND (reference sequence). V was clipped by 9 bases and J by 0 bases; unmatched bases: 12.